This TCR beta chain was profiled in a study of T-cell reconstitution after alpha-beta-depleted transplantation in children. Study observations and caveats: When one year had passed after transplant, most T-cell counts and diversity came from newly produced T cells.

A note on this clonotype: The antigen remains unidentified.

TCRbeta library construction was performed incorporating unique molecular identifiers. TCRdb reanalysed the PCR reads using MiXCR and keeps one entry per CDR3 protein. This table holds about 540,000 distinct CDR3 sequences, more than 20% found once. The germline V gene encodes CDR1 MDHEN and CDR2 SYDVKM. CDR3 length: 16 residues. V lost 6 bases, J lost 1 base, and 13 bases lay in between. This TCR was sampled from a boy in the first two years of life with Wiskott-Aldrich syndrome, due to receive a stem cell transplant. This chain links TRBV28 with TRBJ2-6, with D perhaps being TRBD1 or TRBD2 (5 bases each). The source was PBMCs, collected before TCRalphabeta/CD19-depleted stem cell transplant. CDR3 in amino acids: CASRGRVWSGANVLTF. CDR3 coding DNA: TGTGCCAGCAGGGGACGGGTCTGGTCTGGGGCCAACGTCCTGACTTTC.